These 14 T cell receptor beta chains came from one sample sequenced in a study of blood T cell repertoires in COVID-19. TCRdb keeps only in-frame clones here, not all; method: immunoSEQ multiplex PCR. The sample has under 350,000 clones, more than 75% seen once. The sequencing sample was made of PBMCs or T cells enriched from blood (not recorded which). The receptors were gathered from a woman between 18 and 29 years old who had recovered from COVID-19.

The V call is TRBV5-1, the J call TRBJ1-2; weak D call: TRBD1 (6 bases). The germline V and J ends were trimmed by 7 bases and 4 bases, with 8 bases remaining between them. This CDR3 is 11 amino acids long. Germline V gives CDR1 SGHRS, CDR2 YFSETQ. CDR3 amino acids: CASSDSYGYTF. For the CDR3, the DNA is TGCGCCAGCTCGGACAGCTATGGCTACACCTTC.

V is TRBV29-1 and J is TRBJ1-1, with D maybe TRBD1 (6 bases). Germline CDR1 SQVTM, CDR2 ANQGSEA. V lost 5 bases and J lost 4, with 17 bases in between. This CDR3 region has 14 residues. The CDR3 DNA sequence: TGCAGCGTTAGGGGGACCTTAAAGGGCACTGAAGCTTTCTTT. This encodes CSVRGTLKGTEAFF. Supplemented by reference TRBV29-1 and TRBJ1-1, the full variable domain reads SAVISQKPSRDICQRGTSLTIQCQVDSQVTMMFWYRQQPGQSLTLIATANQGSEATYESGFVIDKFPISRPNLTFSTLTVSNMSPEDSSIYLCSVRGTLKGTEAFFGQGTRLTVV.

The rearrangement joins TRBV3-1 (or the pseudogene TRBV3-2) to TRBJ1-3; D call uncertain. The CDR3 length is 18 residues. CDR1 is LGHDT and CDR2 is YNNKEL in the germline V gene (reference sequence). Deletions cut 2 bases from V and 0 bases from J, with 17 bases between. The CDR3 region is CASSQFRTGSRSGNTIYF. The CDR3 nucleotides are TGTGCCAGCAGCCAATTTCGAACGGGGTCCCGCTCTGGAAACACCATATATTTT.

The V gene is TRBV5-1, the J gene TRBJ1-3; weak D call: TRBD1 (6 bases). In germline, CDR1 is SGHRS, CDR2 YFSETQ. V was clipped by 0 bases and J by 3 bases, with 16 bases between them. The CDR3 has 17 amino acids. The DNA for the CDR3 is TGCGCCAGCAGCTTGGTCGGGCAGGGGTCTTTTGGAAACACCATATATTTT. Amino acid sequence: CASSLVGQGSFGNTIYF.

This rearrangement joins TRBV5-1 to TRBJ2-1, with TRBD2 identical over 10 bases. Germline values: CDR1 SGHRS, CDR2 YFSETQ. V dropped 0 bases and J dropped 8; count of bases not matched to a gene: 5. The CDR3 spans 15 residues. The CDR3 spells CASSLEPSGRYEQFF. Here the CDR3 DNA reads TGCGCCAGCAGCTTGGAACCTAGCGGGAGATATGAGCAGTTCTTC.

CDR3 nucleotides: TGTGCCAGCAGCTTAGATGGGCAAGACCAAGAGACCCAGTACTTC. It yields the protein CASSLDGQDQETQYF. The chain links TRBV11-3 to TRBJ2-5, with unresolved D. V was trimmed by 0 bases and J by 0 bases, leaving 8 bases between them. The germline gives CDR1 SGHNT, CDR2 YENEEA. The CDR3 length is 15 residues.

V gene TRBV7-8 combines with J gene TRBJ2-7; 7 positions agree with TRBD1. The V gene's germline CDR1 is SGHVS and CDR2 FQNEAQ. Trimming removed 6 bases from V and 6 bases from J; junction bases left unmatched: 14. This CDR3 is built from 15 residues. CDR3 sequence (DNA): TGTGCCAGCAGGAACGGGACAGTCCCGTTTCGCGAGCAGTACTTC. It translates to CASRNGTVPFREQYF. The whole variable domain, remainder taken from reference TRBV7-8 and TRBJ2-7, is GAGVSQSPRYKVAKRGQDVALRCDPISGHVSLFWYQQALGQGPEFLTYFQNEAQLDKSGLPSDRFFAERPEGSVSTLKIQRTQQEDSAVYLCASRNGTVPFREQYFGPGTRLTVT.

This CDR3 is CASSQDRAFGNTIYF. DNA for the CDR3: TGCGCCAGCAGCCAAGATCGAGCCTTTGGAAACACCATATATTTT. The V call is TRBV4-3, the J call TRBJ1-3, with D hard to call. This CDR3 spans 15 amino acids. Germline V gene data show CDR1 as LGHNA and CDR2 as YSLEER. Trimming left V 0 bases short and J 3 bases short, with 9 bases between.

The chain has TRBV24-1 and TRBJ2-1; D unresolved. The CDR3 covers 16 residues. The germline V gene encodes CDR1 KGHDR and CDR2 SFDVKD. Deletions cut 4 bases from V and 0 bases from J, with 12 bases between. The CDR3, as DNA: TGTGCCACCAGTGAACCCGCAGCGCTCTCCTACAATGAGCAGTTCTTC. Translated: CATSEPAALSYNEQFF.

The sample holds a few counts of this clone. The chain employs TRBV9 and TRBJ2-2, with 9 bases fitting TRBD1. J lost 5 bases, V lost 4 bases, and 12 bases had no gene match. CDR1 and CDR2 from the germline V gene are SGDLS and YYNGEE. The CDR3 sequence is 17 residues long. CDR3: CASSIKPGTGSTGELFF. For the CDR3, the DNA is TGTGCCAGCAGCATCAAGCCCGGGACAGGGAGTACCGGGGAGCTGTTTTTT.

This chain uses TRBV5-1 with TRBJ1-2; perhaps TRBD1 as D (6 bases). The V and J ends lost 0 bases and 3 bases respectively, with 15 bases between them. Germline CDR1 and CDR2: SGHRS and YFSETQ. CDR3 size: 16 residues. CDR3 residues: CASSLATAGVDYGYTF. CDR3 nucleotide sequence: TGCGCCAGCAGCTTGGCCACTGCAGGGGTGGACTATGGCTACACCTTC.

Here the CDR3 reads CASSPRPSGGASQDTQYF. The CDR3 nucleotides are TGTGCCAGCAGCCCGCGCCCTAGCGGGGGGGCCAGTCAAGATACGCAGTATTTT. This rearrangement joins TRBV7-2 to TRBJ2-3; 12 nucleotides agree with TRBD2. This CDR3 spans 18 amino acids. Unmatched junction bases numbered 14, after V lost 5 bases and J lost 5 bases. Germline V gene sequence: CDR1 SGHTA, CDR2 FQGNSA.

This rearrangement joins TRBV30 to TRBJ2-7, with D hard to call. The CDR3 is 12 residues long. V was cut by 4 bases and J by 2 bases, with 9 bases left in between. The germline gives CDR1 GTSNPN, CDR2 SVGIG (reference sequence). CDR3 DNA sequence: TGTGCCTGGAAACTACCGGCCTACGAGCAGTACTTC. Amino acid sequence: CAWKLPAYEQYF.

The chain combines TRBV28 with TRBJ1-1; tentative D call: TRBD1 (6 bases). Per germline, CDR1 MDHEN and CDR2 SYDVKM. V was clipped by 2 bases and J by 5 bases, with 18 bases between them. The length of the CDR3 is 16 residues. The CDR3, as DNA: TGTGCCAGCAGTTTAGTCGGGGGGCAGGGGAGGACTGAAGCTTTCTTT. Its translation is CASSLVGGQGRTEAFF.